A single sample is the source of the 3 T cell receptor beta chains below, sequenced in a study of shared clonotypes between healthy human individuals. Only in-frame clones appear in the TCRdb table, and some are missing; sequencing was by immunoSEQ multiplex PCR. Here the sample spans about a million clones, 70% to 80% being singletons. Sequencing was performed on memory CD4+ T cells from PBMCs. Subset indicated: CD45RA-negative fraction. The origin of the receptors is a man aged 18 to 35 in good health. Some clones in this sample may be carry-over from other donors' samples.

The rearrangement links TRBV15 to TRBJ2-2, with D unresolved. Trimming took off 1 base at V and 4 bases at J, with 10 bases between the two ends. From germline, CDR1 is LNHNV and CDR2 YYDKDF (reference sequence). CDR3 size: 15 residues. The CDR3 bases are TGTGCCACCAGCAGAGCCCCTAGTCGCACCGGGGAGCTGTTTTTT. Its protein is CATSRAPSRTGELFF.

The chain uses TRBV6-5 and TRBJ2-2, with 7 bases lining up with TRBD1. The V gene end was trimmed by 2 bases and the J gene end by 1 base; junction bases not matched to a gene: 4. Per germline, CDR1 MNHEY and CDR2 SVGAGI. The CDR3 is 16 amino acids. DNA for the CDR3: TGTGCCAGCAGTTACCAGACAGGGAGGAACACCGGGGAGCTGTTTTTT. It codes for CASSYQTGRNTGELFF.

The J gene is TRBJ2-1, the V gene TRBV5-1; no reliable D call. This CDR3 contains 13 residues. The V and J ends lost 4 bases and 9 bases respectively, with 14 bases between them. Germline V CDR1 and CDR2: SGHRS, YFSETQ. The CDR3 DNA is TGCGCCAGCAGCCCGCCCCAGGATTCTGAGCAGTTCTTC. Translating it yields CASSPPQDSEQFF.